These 13 T cell receptor beta chains originate from one sample sequenced in a study of molecular identifiers for immune sequencing clone quantification. TCRdb reprocessed the PCR reads via MiXCR and lists one record per CDR3 protein. The data contain about 500,000 distinct CDR3 sequences, roughly 26% of them singletons. Specimen: naive CD8+ T cells from blood, with Jurkat cell RNA spiked in. Subset of the sample: FACS-sorted CD8+CD4-CCR7+CD45RA+ naive T cells. These receptors all come from a human donor in good health. Some libraries in this study had Jurkat cell RNA spiked in.

The V call is TRBV3-1, the J call TRBJ2-7; D might be TRBD2 (5 bases). The germline V gene encodes CDR1 LGHDT and CDR2 YNNKEL (reference sequence). V lost 1 base, J lost 2 bases, and 9 bases lay in between. CDR3 length equals 14 residues. The CDR3 DNA is TGTGCCAGCAGCCAAGGGGTCGGGGCCTACGAGCAGTACTTC. Protein: CASSQGVGAYEQYF.

This clonotype was observed a few times. The chain carries TRBV28 and TRBJ2-1, with D uncertain. Germline CDR1 MDHEN, CDR2 SYDVKM. The CDR3 loop spans 13 amino acids. With 7 bases removed from V and 3 bases from J, the gap between germline ends came to 10 bases. The CDR3, as DNA: TGTGCCAGCACGGGTCTGAACTACAATGAGCAGTTCTTC. It specifies CASTGLNYNEQFF.

On this clonotype itself: A read error may produce the germline difference seen at one junction end. The chain couples TRBV7-9 to TRBJ2-7; 7 nucleotides agree with TRBD2. The germline gives CDR1 SEHNR, CDR2 FQNEAQ (reference sequence). This CDR3 region has 15 residues. The CDR3 loop is CVSSTVSSGYLEQYF. DNA of the CDR3: TGTGTCAGCAGCACGGTCAGTAGCGGGTATCTGGAGCAGTACTTC.

This clonotype appeared once. The chain carries TRBV20-1 and TRBJ2-7; D assignment may be TRBD1 or TRBD2 (5 bases each). The V gene's germline CDR1 is DFQATT and CDR2 SNEGSKA (reference sequence). The CDR3 consists of 18 residues. V lost 0 bases to trimming and J lost 3 bases, with 24 bases between them. CDR3 coding DNA: TGCAGTGCTAGAGAAGGGTGGACGGGACCCCCTTTACTCTACGAGCAGTACTTC. Protein: CSAREGWTGPPLLYEQYF.

The rearrangement joins TRBV20-1 to TRBJ2-7; TRBD1 agrees at 9 bases. V lost 5 bases, J lost 7 bases, and 9 bases stayed unmatched. The germline V gene encodes CDR1 DFQATT and CDR2 SNEGSKA (reference sequence). The CDR3 is 13 residues long. CDR3 amino acids: CSAPGTGLGEQYF. CDR3 nucleotide sequence: TGCAGTGCTCCCGGGACAGGGCTAGGGGAGCAGTACTTC.

In this sample, this clonotype turned up a few times. The chain is built from TRBV27 and TRBJ2-7; D remains ambiguous. Germline loops: CDR1 MNHEY, CDR2 SMNVEV (reference sequence). The CDR3 consists of 14 residues. V dropped 3 bases and J dropped 2 bases, with 11 bases sitting between them. The CDR3 loop reads CASSFGPGAYEQYF. CDR3 nucleotides: TGTGCCAGCAGTTTCGGGCCTGGGGCCTACGAGCAGTACTTC.

As to this clonotype: Since a much larger clone is just one base distant, this may be a read error. Given the absence of the conserved phenylalanine or tryptophan at the CDR3 end, a read error is likely. The chain combines TRBV30 with TRBJ1-1; 7 bases are a match to TRBD1. The CDR3 runs 15 residues. The V segment lost 1 base and the J segment 0 bases; nucleotides outside the gene matches: 5. Germline assignment: CDR1 GTSNPN and CDR2 SVGIG (reference sequence). In DNA form, the CDR3 reads TGTGCCTGGAGTGACAGGGGATCTTTGAACACTGAAGCTTTCCTT. Its translation: CAWSDRGSLNTEAFL.

This clonotype was picked up a small number of times. The junction does not match germline at one end; this may be a read error. V is TRBV13 and J is TRBJ1-2; a weak D match, TRBD1 (5 bases). Germline values: CDR1 PRHDT, CDR2 FYEKMQ (reference sequence). The length of the CDR3 is 14 residues. The CDR3 bases are TGTGCCAGCAGCCTAGGGGTTTCACCCTATGGCTACACCTTC. Protein: CASSLGVSPYGYTF. The variable domain in full, completed from reference TRBV13 and TRBJ1-2, reads AAGVIQSPRHLIKEKRETATLKCYPIPRHDTVYWYQQGPGQDPQFLISFYEKMQSDKGSIPDRFSAQQFSDYHSELNMSSLELGDSALYFCASSLGVSPYGYTFGSGTRLTVV.

The sample holds a few counts of this clonotype. The V call is TRBV5-1, the J call TRBJ1-2; no definite D call. The germline CDR1 and CDR2 sequences are SGHRS and YFSETQ. The CDR3 is made up of 15 amino acids. Trimming stripped 4 bases from V and 0 bases from J, with 13 bases between. CDR3 protein: CASSPNGRTNYGYTF. The CDR3 nucleotides are TGCGCCAGCAGCCCAAACGGACGAACTAACTATGGCTACACCTTC.

A note on this clonotype: With a much larger clone just one base away, this may be a read error. This rearrangement joins TRBV12-3 or TRBV12-4 to TRBJ1-5; 8 positions match TRBD1. The CDR3 has 14 residues. V dropped 7 bases and J dropped 5; count of bases not matched to a gene: 7. The chain's CDR3 is CASNVGQAYQPQHF. In DNA form, the CDR3 reads TGTGCCAGCAATGTGGGACAGGCTTATCAGCCCCAGCATTTT.

As concerns this clonotype: A much larger clone lies one base from this, so it may be a read error. The V gene is TRBV28, the J gene TRBJ2-1; TRBD2 matches at 11 bases. The CDR3 is 16 amino acids. Per germline, CDR1 MDHEN and CDR2 SYDVKM. The CDR3: CASSSLRLAGMDEQSF. CDR3 sequence (DNA): TGTGCCAGCAGCTCTCTCCGACTAGCGGGGATGGATGAGCAGTCCTTC.

This clonotype has at least ten counts. V is TRBV24-1 and J is TRBJ2-3; D is ambiguous. The CDR3 is 13 residues long. V was shortened by 9 bases and J by 1 base, with 10 bases between the two germline ends. In germline, CDR1 is KGHDR, CDR2 SFDVKD. The DNA of the CDR3 is TGTGCCACCGAGGCGATCGGCACAGATACGCAGTATTTT. It yields the protein CATEAIGTDTQYF.

Many counts were recorded for this clonotype. V usage is TRBV4-3 and J usage is TRBJ2-3; possibly TRBD1 for D (6 bases). The CDR3 length is 17 residues. Trimming took 4 bases from V and 1 from J, leaving 18 bases between them. The V gene's germline CDR1 is LGHNA and CDR2 YSLEER. CDR3 residues: CASSPRSWTEGTDTQYF. CDR3 in DNA: TGCGCCAGCAGCCCGCGGTCCTGGACAGAAGGCACAGATACGCAGTATTTT.